These 27 T cell receptor beta chains share one sample of origin, sequenced in a study of T-cell reconstitution after alpha-beta-depleted transplantation in children. Unique molecular identifiers featured in how the TCRbeta library was prepared. TCRdb reanalysed the PCR reads using MiXCR and keeps one entry per CDR3 protein. The sample holds about 420,000 distinct CDR3 sequences, around 9.9% seen once. This specimen consisted of PBMCs from the stem cell graft donor, obtained from the stem cell graft. Receptor source: a human donor who donated a stem cell graft to a child with acute myeloid leukemia.

This clonotype was detected ten times or more. The CDR3 nucleotides read TGTGCCAGCAGCTCCGGACTAGCGGGGACCTACAATGAGCAGTTCTTC. This gives the protein CASSSGLAGTYNEQFF. The chain recombines TRBV9 with TRBJ2-1, with 12 bases that match TRBD2. Trimming at V came to 4 bases and at J to 2 bases, leaving 4 bases not matched to a gene. The V gene's germline CDR1 is SGDLS and CDR2 YYNGEE. There are 16 residues in the CDR3.

In the case of this clonotype: A read error is likely, as this CDR3 ends without the conserved phenylalanine or tryptophan. This chain joins TRBV5-1 and TRBJ2-1; 7 bases are a match to TRBD2. Trimming at V came to 0 bases and at J to 3 bases, leaving 6 bases not matched to a gene. Per germline, CDR1 SGHRS and CDR2 YFSETQ. CDR3 length: 16 residues. CDR3 sequence: CASSLVAGGSYNEQFL. CDR3 bases: TGCGCCAGCAGCTTGGTGGCTGGCGGGAGCTACAATGAGCAGTTCTTG.

Ten or more counts support this clonotype. The chain links TRBV20-1 to TRBJ2-3; D might be TRBD1 or TRBD2, each matching 5 bases. This CDR3 has 14 amino acids. Trimming took off 6 bases at V and 7 bases at J, with 20 bases between the two ends. Germline V gives CDR1 DFQATT, CDR2 SNEGSKA (reference sequence). This chain's CDR3 is CSADRDLTLNTQYF. The CDR3 coding sequence is TGCAGTGCGGACCGGGACCTCACACTGAATACGCAGTATTTT.

This clonotype was found a few times. This chain connects TRBV15 to TRBJ2-5, with 10 bases that match TRBD2. V shed 0 bases, J shed 4 bases, and the junction held 8 bases outside the gene matches. This CDR3 spans 17 amino acids. Germline-derived CDR1 and CDR2 are LNHNV and YYDKDF (reference sequence). The CDR3, as DNA: TGTGCCACCAGCAGAGATTTGGGACTAGCGTCCGTAGAGACCCAGTACTTC. Protein sequence: CATSRDLGLASVETQYF.

The CDR3 DNA reads as TGTGCCAGCAGACCCGGGACTAGGAACACCGGGGAGCTGTTTTTT. This codes for CASRPGTRNTGELFF. The V and J genes are TRBV7-2 and TRBJ2-2; 8 nucleotides match TRBD2. This CDR3 comprises 15 residues. V lost 6 bases and J lost 1; bases outside the gene matches: 4. CDR1 and CDR2 from the germline V gene are SGHTA and FQGNSA. Looking up the rest from reference TRBV7-2 and TRBJ2-2 gives the full variable domain: GAGVSQSPSNKVTEKGKDVELRCDPISGHTALYWYRQSLGQGLEFLIYFQGNSAPDKSGLPSDRFSAERTGGSVSTLTIQRTQQEDSAVYLCASRPGTRNTGELFFGEGSRLTVL.

The sample holds a few counts of this clonotype. The chain recombines TRBV9 with TRBJ2-5; either TRBD1 or TRBD2 may supply D (6 bases each). The CDR3 has 14 residues. V gave up 3 bases and J gave up 5 bases, with 14 bases separating them. Germline CDR1 and CDR2: SGDLS and YYNGEE. As DNA, the CDR3 is TGTGCCAGCAGCGGGCGAACAGGGACTGAGACCCAGTACTTC. Protein: CASSGRTGTETQYF.

The chain employs TRBV19 and TRBJ2-1; 13 bases line up with TRBD2. The V gene's germline CDR1 is LNHDA and CDR2 SQIVND (reference sequence). The CDR3 consists of 16 residues. With V trimmed by 1 base and J by 9 bases, 6 bases remained unmatched. Written as DNA, the CDR3 is TGTGCCAGTAGTATAGGTGGGACTAGCGGGAAAGTTGAGCAGTTCTTC. It specifies CASSIGGTSGKVEQFF.

The chain joins TRBV14 to TRBJ2-1, with D unclear. This CDR3 is built from 13 residues. Germline CDR1 and CDR2: SGHDN and FVKESK. V shed 1 base and J shed 14 bases, with 15 bases lying between them. The CDR3 bases are TGTGCCAGCAGCCAAGTCGGGCTGCGCAATGAGTTCTTC. Residues: CASSQVGLRNEFF.

The chain has TRBV5-4 and TRBJ2-4, with 11 bases aligning to TRBD1. This CDR3 region has 15 residues. CDR1 and CDR2 (germline): SGHNT, YYREEE (reference sequence). The ends lost 4 bases at V and 6 bases at J; junction bases unmatched: 6. CDR3 bases: TGTGCCAGCAGCCAAGCCGGGACAGGGGGAAACATTCAGTACTTC. This encodes CASSQAGTGGNIQYF.

There are many counts of this clonotype. This sequence joins TRBV6-2 or TRBV6-3 and TRBJ2-2; 9 nucleotides align to TRBD1. The CDR3 loop spans 15 amino acids. The trim removed 4 bases at V and 3 bases at J, leaving 3 bases unmatched. From germline, CDR1 is MNHEY and CDR2 SVGEGT. CDR3 residues: CASSWDRADTGELFF. The CDR3 region has the DNA TGTGCCAGCAGTTGGGACAGGGCGGACACCGGGGAGCTGTTTTTT.

With regard to this clonotype: Relative to the germline gene, one junction end is altered; a read error may explain this. The chain is built from TRBV4-1 and TRBJ2-7, with 7 bases lining up with TRBD2. The germline gives CDR1 MGHRA, CDR2 YSYEKL. This CDR3 region has 17 residues. The DNA for the CDR3 is TGTGCCAGCAGCTCCTGGGGAGGGCGACCTGGCCCTCGGGAGCGGTACTTC. Translating gives CASSSWGGRPGPRERYF.

This clonotype was detected a few times. V gene TRBV29-1 combines with J gene TRBJ1-1; D ambiguous. Germline CDR1 reads SQVTM; CDR2 reads ANQGSEA. V was cut by 7 bases and J by 3 bases, with 15 bases left in between. The CDR3 extends over 13 amino acids. The CDR3 region has the DNA TGCAGCGCTGAGGCCCTGGAGGACACTGAAGCTTTCTTT. Translated: CSAEALEDTEAFF.

At least ten counts were recorded for this clonotype. This chain connects TRBV12-3 or TRBV12-4 to TRBJ1-2; D is uncertain. The CDR3 extends over 16 amino acids. Between the trimmed V and J ends, which lost 7 bases and 2 bases, there was a span of 20 bases. CDR3 sequence reads: CASTLHRRHLNYGYTF. CDR3 DNA sequence: TGTGCCAGCACCCTCCACCGGCGACACCTGAACTATGGCTACACCTTC.

This chain uses TRBV18 with TRBJ1-1, with D hard to call. This CDR3 has 14 residues. Germline CDR1 is KGHSH and CDR2 is LQKENI. V was clipped by 3 bases and J by 0 bases, with 8 bases between them. CDR3 residues: CASSPGYMNTEAFF. In nucleotides, the CDR3 is TGTGCCAGCTCACCGGGATACATGAACACTGAAGCTTTCTTT.

This chain links TRBV20-1 with TRBJ1-5; perhaps TRBD1 as D (5 bases). Per germline, CDR1 DFQATT and CDR2 SNEGSKA (reference sequence). V was clipped by 3 bases and J by 0 bases, with 18 bases between them. The CDR3 runs 17 residues. The chain's CDR3 is CSASTRAGGSSNQPQHF. For the CDR3, the DNA is TGCAGTGCTAGTACCAGGGCGGGGGGGAGTAGCAATCAGCCCCAGCATTTT.

The rearrangement links TRBV9 to TRBJ2-1; a possible D gene is TRBD2 (5 bases). Per the germline V gene, CDR1 is SGDLS and CDR2 is YYNGEE. This CDR3 is built from 15 residues. The ends were cut back, 0 bases at V and 7 bases at J, with 14 bases in the middle. The CDR3 loop is CASSVGGSVQNEQFF. In nucleotides, the CDR3 is TGTGCCAGCAGCGTAGGGGGTAGCGTTCAGAATGAGCAGTTCTTC.

This clonotype has more than one count but fewer than ten. This chain links TRBV12-3 or TRBV12-4 with TRBJ2-4, with D possibly TRBD1 on 6 matching bases. Trimming left V 4 bases short and J 6 bases short, with 34 bases between. CDR3 length: 21 amino acids. The CDR3 loop reads CASSSHSFPRDTLKVINIQYF. The CDR3 nucleotides are TGTGCCAGCAGTTCCCACTCATTCCCCCGGGACACCTTAAAGGTGATAAACATTCAGTACTTC.

The rearrangement uses TRBV14 and TRBJ2-5, with D possibly being TRBD2 (8 bases). V was pared by 3 bases and J by 4 bases, with 30 bases between. CDR1 and CDR2 from the germline V gene are SGHDN and FVKESK. The CDR3 is 20 residues long. CDR3 DNA sequence: TGTGCCAGCAGCCAGACGGAAATAGCGGGGACAGCACTGCTCGGAGAGACCCAGTACTTC. Translation: CASSQTEIAGTALLGETQYF.

V is TRBV29-1 and J is TRBJ1-2, with 7 nucleotides matching TRBD1. CDR3 length: 15 residues. V shed 0 bases and J 0 bases; nucleotides not matched to a gene: 4. Germline loops: CDR1 SQVTM, CDR2 ANQGSEA. The CDR3 DNA follows: TGCAGCGTTGAAGATCAAGGGACAGCTAACTATGGCTACACCTTC. It encodes CSVEDQGTANYGYTF.

In its sample, this clonotype was seen many times. The rearrangement links TRBV7-2 to TRBJ2-3; 9 bases map to TRBD2. Trimming cost V 5 bases and J 9 bases; bases outside gene matches: 9. The germline CDR1 and CDR2 sequences are SGHTA and FQGNSA. The CDR3 loop spans 14 amino acids. The CDR3 DNA follows: TGTGCCAGCAGCACTAGCGGGTCTTCGTCAACGCAGTATTTT. It is translated as CASSTSGSSSTQYF. Using reference TRBV7-2 and TRBJ2-3 for the parts outside the CDR3, the full variable domain is GAGVSQSPSNKVTEKGKDVELRCDPISGHTALYWYRQSLGQGLEFLIYFQGNSAPDKSGLPSDRFSAERTGGSVSTLTIQRTQQEDSAVYLCASSTSGSSSTQYFGPGTRLTVL.

This rearrangement joins TRBV5-1 to TRBJ2-7, with D perhaps matching TRBD1 or TRBD2 (5 bases each). The CDR3 spans 17 residues. The V gene's germline CDR1 is SGHRS and CDR2 YFSETQ. The V gene lost 1 base and the J gene lost 2 bases, with 19 bases spanning the gap. CDR3 region: CASSLQPPGTGPYEQYF. CDR3 in DNA: TGCGCCAGCAGCTTGCAGCCCCCTGGGACCGGCCCCTACGAGCAGTACTTC.

This clonotype occurred a few times. The rearrangement links TRBV29-1 to TRBJ1-2, with 8 positions matching TRBD1. The trim removed 7 bases at V and 3 bases at J, leaving 7 bases unmatched. Germline CDR1 SQVTM, CDR2 ANQGSEA. The CDR3 is made up of 13 amino acids. This CDR3 reads CSARTGTYYGYTF. The CDR3, as DNA: TGCAGCGCCCGGACAGGGACTTACTATGGCTACACCTTC.

V usage is TRBV2 and J usage is TRBJ1-5, with 7 bases lining up with TRBD1. The germline CDR1 and CDR2 sequences are SNHLY and FYNNEI. CDR3 size: 14 residues. The junction had 3 bases not matched to a gene; V was cut back by 2 bases and J by 5 bases. Written as DNA, the CDR3 is TGTGCCAGCAGTGAAAGAGGGGGCCATCAGCCCCAGCATTTT. Translation: CASSERGGHQPQHF.

The chain recombines TRBV4-2 with TRBJ2-3; TRBD2 matches 7 bases. Trimming at V came to 0 bases and at J to 3 bases, leaving 12 bases not matched to a gene. Germline assignment: CDR1 LGHNA and CDR2 YNFKEQ. The CDR3 spans 18 residues. CDR3 residues: CASSQEGGAAGGTDTQYF. In DNA form, the CDR3 reads TGTGCCAGCAGCCAAGAAGGAGGGGCGGCCGGGGGGACAGATACGCAGTATTTT.

The genes are TRBV14 and TRBJ2-3; possibly TRBD1 for D (6 bases). There are 17 residues in the CDR3. V was pared by 0 bases and J by 3 bases, with 16 bases between. Germline CDR1 and CDR2: SGHDN and FVKESK. The CDR3 loop is CASSQDPQGWSTDTQYF. In DNA form, the CDR3 reads TGTGCCAGCAGCCAAGATCCCCAGGGGTGGTCTACAGATACGCAGTATTTT.

This clonotype occurred many times. The J gene is TRBJ1-5, the V gene TRBV6-2 or TRBV6-3, with D perhaps matching TRBD1 (6 bases). The CDR3 loop spans 17 amino acids. The germline V gene encodes CDR1 MNHEY and CDR2 SVGEGT. V was clipped by 6 bases and J by 5 bases, with 23 bases between them. CDR3 DNA sequence: TGTGCCAGCAGCCTGGGGGGAGGCGGGGGGCAATATCAGCCCCAGCATTTT. Translating gives CASSLGGGGGQYQPQHF.

The chain uses TRBV6-2 or TRBV6-3 and TRBJ2-2; weak D call: TRBD2 (5 bases). Germline-derived CDR1 and CDR2 are MNHEY and SVGEGT. This CDR3 spans 13 amino acids. Trimming pared 2 bases from V and 9 bases from J, leaving 10 bases between. CDR3 nucleotides: TGTGCCAGCAGTTACAGGGAGAAATGGGAGCTGTTTTTT. It is translated as CASSYREKWELFF.